The 5 T cell receptor beta chains presented below share a single source sample, sequenced in a study of blood T cell repertoires in COVID-19. Generated by immunoSEQ multiplex PCR, the TCRdb table keeps only in-frame clones and is missing some. The repertoire holds 350,000 to 550,000 clones, with 87% as singletons. Sample: PBMCs or T cells enriched from blood (not recorded which). These receptors all stem from a woman between 18 and 29 years old with acute COVID-19.

The gene calls are TRBV28 and TRBJ2-7; 11 bases are shared with TRBD2. Germline V gene sequence: CDR1 MDHEN, CDR2 SYDVKM. The CDR3 runs 14 residues. Trimming removed 5 bases from V and 7 bases from J; junction bases left unmatched: 7. CDR3 in amino acids: CASSPLAGVGEQYF. As DNA, the CDR3 is TGTGCCAGCAGTCCACTAGCGGGAGTAGGGGAGCAGTACTTC.

This clone was picked up one time. The chain is built from TRBV3-1 (or the pseudogene TRBV3-2) and TRBJ1-1, with unresolved D. Germline assignment: CDR1 LGHDT and CDR2 YNNKEL (reference sequence). The CDR3 has 13 amino acids. The V end was cut by 7 bases, the J end by 1 base, with 10 bases between. The CDR3 sequence is CASTGQTNTEAFF. As DNA, the CDR3 is TGTGCCAGCACTGGGCAGACGAACACTGAAGCTTTCTTT.

In DNA, the CDR3 is TGTGCCAGCAGCCCACGACTAGCGGGCTCCTACGAGCAGTACTTC. The encoded protein is CASSPRLAGSYEQYF. The chain carries TRBV3-1 (or the pseudogene TRBV3-2) and TRBJ2-7; 10 nucleotides agree with TRBD2. V was clipped by 4 bases and J by 0 bases; unmatched bases: 3. This CDR3 comprises 15 residues. CDR1 is LGHDT, CDR2 YNNKEL, per germline (reference sequence).

The CDR3 loop is CASSLSVGPEAFF. CDR3 nucleotides: TGTGCCAGCAGTTTATCGGTGGGCCCTGAAGCTTTCTTT. The chain employs TRBV27 and TRBJ1-1; unclear D gene. Trimming took 0 bases from V and 6 from J, leaving 8 bases between them. The CDR3 loop spans 13 amino acids. Per the germline V gene, CDR1 is MNHEY and CDR2 is SMNVEV (reference sequence).

This chain connects TRBV10-3 to TRBJ2-2, with D perhaps matching TRBD1 (5 bases). The germline gives CDR1 ENHRY, CDR2 SYGVKD. The CDR3 is made up of 11 amino acids. Deletions cut 11 bases from V and 6 bases from J, with 10 bases between. CDR3 residues: CAAGHPGELFF. CDR3 DNA sequence: TGTGCCGCCGGACACCCCGGGGAGCTGTTTTTT.